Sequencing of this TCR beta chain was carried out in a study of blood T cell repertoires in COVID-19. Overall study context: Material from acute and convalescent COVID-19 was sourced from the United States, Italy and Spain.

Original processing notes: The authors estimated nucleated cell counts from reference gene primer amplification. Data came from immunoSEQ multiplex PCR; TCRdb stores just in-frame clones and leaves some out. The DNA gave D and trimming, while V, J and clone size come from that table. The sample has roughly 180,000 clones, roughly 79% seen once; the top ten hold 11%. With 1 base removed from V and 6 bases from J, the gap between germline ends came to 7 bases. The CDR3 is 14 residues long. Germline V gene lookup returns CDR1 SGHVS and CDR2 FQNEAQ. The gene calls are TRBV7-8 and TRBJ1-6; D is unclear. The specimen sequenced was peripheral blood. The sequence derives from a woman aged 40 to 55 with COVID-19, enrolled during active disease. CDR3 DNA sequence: TGTGCCAGCAGCTTAGTAGTCTTTAATTCACCCCTCCACTTT. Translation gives CASSLVVFNSPLHF.